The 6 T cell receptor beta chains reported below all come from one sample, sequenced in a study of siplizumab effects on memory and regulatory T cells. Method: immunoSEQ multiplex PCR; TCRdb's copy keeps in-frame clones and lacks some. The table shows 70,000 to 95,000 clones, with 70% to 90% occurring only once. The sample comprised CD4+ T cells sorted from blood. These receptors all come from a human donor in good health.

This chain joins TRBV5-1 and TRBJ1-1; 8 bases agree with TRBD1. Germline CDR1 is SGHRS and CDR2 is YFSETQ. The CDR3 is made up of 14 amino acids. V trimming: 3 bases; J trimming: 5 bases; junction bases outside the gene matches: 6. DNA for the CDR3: TGCGCCAGCAGCTCTCGGACAGGGCGAACTGAAGCTTTCTTT. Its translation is CASSSRTGRTEAFF.

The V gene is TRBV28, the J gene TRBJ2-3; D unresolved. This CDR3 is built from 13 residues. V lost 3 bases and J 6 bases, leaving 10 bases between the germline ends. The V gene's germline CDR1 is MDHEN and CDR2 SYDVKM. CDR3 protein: CASSFPPVDTQYF. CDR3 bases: TGTGCCAGCAGTTTCCCCCCTGTGGATACGCAGTATTTT.

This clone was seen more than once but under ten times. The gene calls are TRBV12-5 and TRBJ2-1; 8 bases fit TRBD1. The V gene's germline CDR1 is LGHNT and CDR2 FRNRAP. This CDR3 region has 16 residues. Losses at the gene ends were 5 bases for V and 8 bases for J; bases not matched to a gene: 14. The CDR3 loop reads CASGPATGGGRDEQFF. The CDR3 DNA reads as TGTGCTAGTGGTCCCGCAACAGGGGGAGGTAGGGATGAGCAGTTCTTC.

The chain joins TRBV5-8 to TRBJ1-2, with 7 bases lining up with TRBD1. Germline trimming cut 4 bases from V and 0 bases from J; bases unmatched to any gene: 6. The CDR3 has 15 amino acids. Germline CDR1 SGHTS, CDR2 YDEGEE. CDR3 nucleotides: TGTGCCAGCAGCCAGGGGGTCAGGGCTAACTATGGCTACACCTTC. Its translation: CASSQGVRANYGYTF.

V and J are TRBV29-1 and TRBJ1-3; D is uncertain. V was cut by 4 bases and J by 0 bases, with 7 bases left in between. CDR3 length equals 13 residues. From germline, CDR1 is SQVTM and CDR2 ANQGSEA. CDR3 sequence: CSVVGYSGNTIYF. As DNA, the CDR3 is TGCAGCGTTGTTGGGTACTCTGGAAACACCATATATTTT.

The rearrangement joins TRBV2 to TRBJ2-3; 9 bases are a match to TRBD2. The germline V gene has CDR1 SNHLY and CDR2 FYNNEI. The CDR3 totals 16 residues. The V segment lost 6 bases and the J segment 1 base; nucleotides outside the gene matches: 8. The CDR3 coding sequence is TGTGCCAGCAGGGGGAGTAGCGGGAGCCGCACAGATACGCAGTATTTT. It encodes CASRGSSGSRTDTQYF.